Listed below are T cell receptor beta chains from one sample, sequenced in a study of Tregs in tolerant kidney transplant recipients. TCRdb's table, derived via immunoSEQ multiplex PCR, lists solely in-frame clones and lacks some. The sample has 100,000 or so clones, approximately 93% seen once. Sequencing used CD4+ T cells from blood (PBMCs), obtained 12 months after the transplant. All receptors come from a human patient who received a combined kidney and bone marrow transplant. Some T cells here may be from the graft donor. Each CDR3 is given with its conserved first and last residue. The D gene is left open where the match is weak. Size is stated for part of the rows, as once, few or many counts, or as a class when the clone is expanded.

>TRBD2|TRBJ2-5|TRBV28|.
CASSSNSGGAEETQYF
TGTGCCAGCAGTTCAAATAGCGGGGGGGCCGAAGAGACCCAGTACTTC
>.|TRBJ2-7|TRBV11-1|.
CASSSTGNYISYEQYF
TGTGCCAGCAGCTCGACAGGCAACTACATTTCCTACGAGCAGTACTTC
>.|TRBJ2-1|TRBV4-1|.
CASSQGKGGSYNEQFF
TGCGCCAGCAGCCAAGGGAAAGGCGGGTCCTACAATGAGCAGTTCTTC
>TRBD2|TRBJ2-1|TRBV11-2|.
CASTSGRAGAYNEQFF
TGTGCCAGCACCTCAGGTAGGGCGGGAGCCTACAATGAGCAGTTCTTC
>TRBD1|TRBJ1-6|TRBV7-3|.
CARRGQSSYNSPLHF
TGTGCCCGCAGGGGGCAGAGCTCCTATAATTCCCCCCTCCACTTT
>.|TRBJ1-5|TRBV7-2|once
CASSLRDLTAQHF
TGTGCCAGCAGCCTTAGAGACCTGACTGCCCAGCATTTT
>.|TRBJ2-5|TRBV18|.
CASSPRLVQETQYF
TGTGCCAGCTCACCACGTTTAGTCCAAGAGACCCAGTACTTC
>.|TRBJ1-5|TRBV19|.
CASSPLPADYSNQPQHF
TGTGCCAGTAGTCCCCTACCGGCAGACTATAGCAATCAGCCCCAGCATTTT
>TRBD1|TRBJ2-7|TRBV29-1|.
CSVTDRGRYEQYF
TGCAGCGTAACGGACAGGGGGAGGTACGAGCAGTACTTC
>TRBD1|TRBJ1-6|TRBV28|.
CASSPRDSYSPLHF
TGTGCCAGCAGTCCGCGGGACAGCTATTCACCCCTCCACTTT
>TRBD2|TRBJ2-3|TRBV6-6|.
CASSYSLAEPRDTQYF
TGTGCCAGCAGTTACTCCCTAGCGGAGCCGAGAGATACGCAGTATTTT
>TRBD1|TRBJ2-7|TRBV19|.
CASSIGQAKEQYF
TGTGCCAGTAGTATCGGACAGGCAAAAGAGCAGTACTTC
>.|TRBJ2-3|TRBV7-9|.
CASSLGGRLFPAQYF
TGTGCCAGCAGCTTAGGGGGGAGGTTATTCCCGGCGCAGTATTTT
>TRBD1|TRBJ2-1|TRBV9|.
CASSVQTGTGGQEQFF
TGTGCCAGCAGCGTACAAACCGGGACAGGGGGCCAGGAGCAGTTCTTC
>.|TRBJ1-1|TRBV27|.
CASRAGDRHTEAFF
TGTGCCAGCAGAGCAGGGGACCGGCACACTGAAGCTTTCTTT
>.|TRBJ2-1|TRBV6-5|once
CASPRDGLSYNEQFF
TGTGCCAGCCCTCGGGATGGCCTCTCCTACAATGAGCAGTTCTTC
>TRBD2|TRBJ2-7|TRBV5-4|.
CASSLGSGNYEQYF
TGTGCCAGCAGCTTGGGTAGCGGGAACTACGAGCAGTACTTC
>.|TRBJ1-4|TRBV5-1|.
CASSFGSSEKLFF
TGCGCCAGCAGCTTTGGGAGTAGTGAAAAACTGTTTTTT
>TRBD2|TRBJ2-5|TRBV6-5|.
CASRVWRGEVETQYF
TGTGCCAGCCGTGTGTGGCGGGGGGAGGTGGAGACCCAGTACTTC
>TRBD2|TRBJ2-1|TRBV5-1|.
CASSLATSGRAVLRNEQFF
TGCGCCAGCAGCTTGGCCACTAGCGGGAGGGCCGTTCTGCGAAATGAGCAGTTCTTC
>TRBD2|TRBJ2-3|TRBV2|.
CASSSRGLAEFTDTQYF
TGTGCCAGCTCAAGCCGAGGACTAGCGGAGTTCACAGATACGCAGTATTTT
>.|TRBJ2-3|TRBV18|.
CASSPGGLFTDTQYF
TGTGCCAGCTCACCGGGAGGACTCTTCACAGATACGCAGTATTTT
>.|TRBJ1-3|TRBV9|.
CASSVEQGYGNTIYF
TGTGCCAGCAGCGTAGAACAGGGTTATGGAAACACCATATATTTT
>TRBD1|TRBJ1-6|TRBV4-1|once
CASSQGKGQYYNSPLHF
TGCGCCAGCAGCCAGGGCAAGGGACAGTACTATAATTCACCCCTCCACTTT
>.|TRBJ2-7|TRBV5-1|.
CASSLVGPSYEQYF
TGCGCCAGCAGCTTGGTGGGGCCTTCCTACGAGCAGTACTTC
>TRBD1|TRBJ1-5|TRBV5-4|.
CASSLRPGGDQPQHF
TGTGCCAGCAGCTTGCGACCAGGGGGCGATCAGCCCCAGCATTTT
>TRBD1|TRBJ1-1|TRBV18|.
CASSLGQGTEAFF
TGTGCCAGCTCGCTCGGACAGGGCACTGAAGCTTTCTTT
>.|TRBJ1-6|TRBV30|.
CAWSAYRGGSSYNSPLHF
TGTGCCTGGAGTGCTTACCGGGGAGGGAGCTCCTATAATTCCCCCCTCCACTTT
>.|TRBJ2-5|TRBV21-1|.
CASSKRGRGETQYF
TGTGCCAGCAGCAAACGCGGGCGGGGGGAGACCCAGTACTTC
>TRBD2|TRBJ2-3|TRBV5-6|.
CASSLATSAALF
TGTGCCAGCAGCTTGGCCACTAGCGCAGCCTTATTT
>.|TRBJ2-6|TRBV2|once
CASSEGASGANVLTF
TGTGCCAGCAGTGAAGGCGCCTCTGGGGCCAACGTCCTGACTTTC